The 30 T cell receptor beta chains below all came from one sample that was sequenced in a study of blood T cell repertoires in COVID-19. Produced via immunoSEQ multiplex PCR; TCRdb's table is partial and in-frame only. Of around 160,000 clones detected, roughly 84% appear once; the ten largest clones hold 5.5% to 7.5%. Sequencing was carried out using PBMCs or T cells enriched from blood (not recorded which). These receptors were collected from a woman in her forties or fifties who had been exposed to COVID-19.

The CDR3, as DNA: TGTGCCAGCTTAGGCGGGCGGGTTGAAGCTTTCTTT. Translating gives CASLGGRVEAFF. The chain couples TRBV6-5 to TRBJ1-1; D is unclear. V was cut by 8 bases and J by 7 bases, with 14 bases left in between. CDR1 and CDR2 from the germline V gene are MNHEY and SVGAGI. The CDR3 is 12 amino acids.

The gene calls are TRBV4-2 and TRBJ1-3; 11 bases line up with TRBD1. Per germline, CDR1 LGHNA and CDR2 YNFKEQ. J gave up 1 base and V 4 bases, and 9 bases lay outside the gene matches. The length of the CDR3 is 18 residues. The CDR3 DNA reads as TGTGCCAGCAGCCCGGGGACAGGGGGGATTAATTCTGGAAACACCATATATTTT. It specifies CASSPGTGGINSGNTIYF.

The chain recombines TRBV4-3 with TRBJ2-1, with 13 positions matching TRBD2. The V and J ends lost 4 bases and 8 bases, in that order; junction bases with no gene match: 5. The CDR3 contains 15 residues. In germline, CDR1 is LGHNA, CDR2 YSLEER. CDR3 nucleotides: TGCGCCAGCAGCCGAGGGACTAGCGGGACCGATGAGCAGTTCTTC. It encodes CASSRGTSGTDEQFF.

The chain combines TRBV28 with TRBJ2-7, with 8 positions matching TRBD2. Germline V gene sequence: CDR1 MDHEN, CDR2 SYDVKM. The CDR3 loop spans 18 amino acids. V was pared by 2 bases and J by 1 base, with 13 bases of the junction left unmatched. CDR3 protein: CASSLRDTLLAGSYEQYF. CDR3 in DNA: TGTGCCAGCAGTTTACGCGATACCCTTTTAGCGGGGTCCTACGAGCAGTACTTC. The variable domain in full, with the rest retrieved from reference TRBV28 and TRBJ2-7, is DVKVTQSSRYLVKRTGEKVFLECVQDMDHENMFWYRQDPGLGLRLIYFSYDVKMKEKGDIPEGYSVSREKKERFSLILESASTNQTSMYLCASSLRDTLLAGSYEQYFGPGTRLTVT.

This clone was found a few times. The chain uses TRBV7-9 and TRBJ1-5, with unresolved D. Germline CDR1 is SEHNR and CDR2 is FQNEAQ (reference sequence). The V gene lost 7 bases and the J gene lost 9 bases, with 19 bases spanning the gap. The CDR3 is 14 amino acids. CDR3 nucleotide sequence: TGTGCCAGCACCAAAGAGACCAGAGGTGCGCCCCAGCATTTT. Residues: CASTKETRGAPQHF.

This clone has only one observation. The CDR3 DNA sequence: TGTGCCAGCAGCTTAGCGGGGGCAGGGGTTGGGGTTGAAGCTTTCTTT. As protein: CASSLAGAGVGVEAFF. The chain combines TRBV7-8 with TRBJ1-1, with a tentative D call TRBD1 (6 bases). With 0 bases removed from V and 7 bases from J, the gap between germline ends came to 18 bases. The CDR3 consists of 16 residues. Germline V lookup: CDR1 SGHVS, CDR2 FQNEAQ.

The chain couples TRBV29-1 to TRBJ1-2; D is perhaps TRBD1 (5 bases). Trimming removed 3 bases from V and 8 bases from J, with 16 bases in between. CDR3 length: 13 residues. The germline gives CDR1 SQVTM, CDR2 ANQGSEA. The CDR3 is CSVDPWEGSGYTF. In nucleotides, the CDR3 is TGCAGCGTTGACCCTTGGGAGGGGTCAGGCTACACCTTC.

J is TRBJ1-5 and V is TRBV7-2; 8 positions match TRBD1. CDR3 length: 18 amino acids. CDR1 is SGHTA and CDR2 is FQGNSA in the germline V gene. J was trimmed by 7 bases and V by 0 bases; bases with no gene match: 14. The DNA of the CDR3 is TGTGCCAGCAGCTTAGCCCTTGGGGTCGGCAGGGGGCTGCAGCCCCAGCATTTT. Protein sequence: CASSLALGVGRGLQPQHF.

CDR3 coding DNA: TGTGCCAGCAGCCCGGCGGACTACGAGCAGTACTTC. Protein product: CASSPADYEQYF. This chain links TRBV5-5 with TRBJ2-7, with no clear D. The germline gives CDR1 SGHKS, CDR2 YYEKEE (reference sequence). Deletions cut 4 bases from V and 3 bases from J, with 8 bases between. The CDR3 consists of 12 residues.

This clone appeared once. J is TRBJ2-3 and V is TRBV7-2; 8 bases align to TRBD2. V dropped 1 base and J dropped 0; count of bases not matched to a gene: 6. The CDR3 length is 17 residues. In germline, CDR1 is SGHTA, CDR2 FQGNSA. CDR3 coding DNA: TGTGCCAGCAGCTTAGAGATCTCGGGAGGGAGCACAGATACGCAGTATTTT. Its protein product is CASSLEISGGSTDTQYF.

The chain is built from TRBV6-2 or TRBV6-3 and TRBJ1-1; 9 bases align to TRBD1. The CDR3 has 14 amino acids. With 4 bases clipped from V and 7 bases from J, the junction kept 7 bases outside the gene matches. Germline V gene lookup returns CDR1 MNHEY and CDR2 SVGEGT. The CDR3 sequence: CASSSDRGGFEAFF. CDR3 DNA sequence: TGTGCCAGCAGTTCGGACAGGGGAGGATTTGAAGCTTTCTTT.

This clone was counted once. The chain is built from TRBV19 and TRBJ1-2, with TRBD1 matching 8 bases. The V gene's germline CDR1 is LNHDA and CDR2 SQIVND (reference sequence). Trimming cost V 4 bases and J 8 bases; bases outside gene matches: 6. This CDR3 has 13 residues. This CDR3 reads CASSKGTGGGYTF. Here the CDR3 DNA reads TGTGCCAGTAGTAAAGGGACAGGAGGAGGCTACACCTTC.

J is TRBJ1-2 and V is TRBV12-3 or TRBV12-4; D remains ambiguous. The CDR3 spans 13 residues. V lost 6 bases to trimming and J lost 0 bases, with 8 bases between them. CDR3 sequence (DNA): TGTGCCAGCAGAGACACCACTAACTATGGCTACACCTTC. Translating it yields CASRDTTNYGYTF.

The J gene is TRBJ1-2, the V gene TRBV7-2, with D possibly matching TRBD1 (6 bases). The CDR3 has 14 residues. V shed 4 bases and J shed 7 bases, with 16 bases lying between them. CDR1 and CDR2 (germline): SGHTA, FQGNSA. In DNA form, the CDR3 reads TGTGCCAGCAGCTCATCACAGGGTAGTATTGGCTACACCTTC. It codes for CASSSSQGSIGYTF.

The rearrangement links TRBV7-2 to TRBJ2-2, with D possibly matching TRBD2 (5 bases). Trimming left V 4 bases short and J 3 bases short, with 12 bases between. The germline V gene encodes CDR1 SGHTA and CDR2 FQGNSA. The CDR3 runs to 15 residues. As DNA, the CDR3 is TGTGCCAGCAGCTCCCACGGGATTTACACCGGGGAGCTGTTTTTT. Translated, it gives CASSSHGIYTGELFF. The whole variable domain, remainder taken from reference TRBV7-2 and TRBJ2-2, is GAGVSQSPSNKVTEKGKDVELRCDPISGHTALYWYRQSLGQGLEFLIYFQGNSAPDKSGLPSDRFSAERTGGSVSTLTIQRTQQEDSAVYLCASSSHGIYTGELFFGEGSRLTVL.

The CDR3 here is CASSLVVSSYEQYF. The CDR3 DNA reads as TGTGCCAGCAGCTTAGTAGTAAGCTCCTACGAGCAGTACTTC. The rearrangement links TRBV7-2 to TRBJ2-7, with unresolved D. The CDR3 consists of 14 residues. CDR1 and CDR2 from the germline V gene are SGHTA and FQGNSA. V lost 1 base and J lost 0, with 7 bases in between.

This chain connects TRBV2 to TRBJ1-5; D is undetermined. The CDR3 consists of 14 residues. V gave up 4 bases and J gave up 3 bases, with 10 bases separating them. Germline V gives CDR1 SNHLY, CDR2 FYNNEI. The CDR3: CASSGEGYNQPQHF. As DNA, the CDR3 is TGTGCCAGCAGTGGAGAGGGATACAATCAGCCCCAGCATTTT.

This clone was counted once. This rearrangement joins TRBV6-6 to TRBJ2-1, with a possible D match to TRBD2 (6 bases). CDR3 length: 17 amino acids. Germline CDR1 is MNHNY and CDR2 is SVGAGI (reference sequence). Trimming left V 6 bases short and J 0 bases short, with 18 bases between. For the CDR3, the DNA is TGTGCCAGCAGACGAGCGGGCCGGGGGTTCTCCTACAATGAGCAGTTCTTC. Protein sequence: CASRRAGRGFSYNEQFF.

This chain uses TRBV7-2 with TRBJ1-2, with D hard to call. The germline V and J ends were trimmed by 3 bases and 5 bases, with 19 bases remaining between them. Germline CDR1 SGHTA, CDR2 FQGNSA. The CDR3 is made up of 16 amino acids. The DNA of the CDR3 is TGTGCCAGCAGCTTGGGTGACGGGTACCTTAGGTATGGCTACACCTTC. Its translation: CASSLGDGYLRYGYTF.

With respect to this clone: The same CDR3 is also encoded by other DNA sequences in this sample. This rearrangement joins TRBV18 to TRBJ2-2; D call uncertain. Germline values: CDR1 KGHSH, CDR2 LQKENI. The germline V and J ends were trimmed by 1 base and 1 base, with 4 bases remaining between them. This CDR3 region has 14 residues. This CDR3 is CASSPRQNTGELFF. The CDR3 region has the DNA TGTGCCAGCTCACCACGACAGAACACCGGGGAGCTGTTTTTT.

This rearrangement joins TRBV5-6 to TRBJ2-7; tentative D call: TRBD1 (6 bases). CDR3 length: 14 residues. V lost 1 base and J 3 bases, leaving 11 bases between the germline ends. The germline V gene encodes CDR1 SGHDT and CDR2 YYEEEE. The CDR3 loop reads CASSLWDTDYEQYF. As DNA, the CDR3 is TGTGCCAGCAGCTTGTGGGACACAGACTACGAGCAGTACTTC.

The rearrangement links TRBV7-2 to TRBJ1-5, with D perhaps matching TRBD1 (6 bases). Trimming removed 1 base from V and 2 bases from J, with 18 bases in between. The germline V gene has CDR1 SGHTA and CDR2 FQGNSA. The CDR3 length is 18 residues. CDR3 protein: CASSLGILGGFGNQPQHF. The CDR3 bases are TGTGCCAGCAGCTTAGGAATCCTTGGGGGCTTTGGCAATCAGCCCCAGCATTTT.

This sequence joins TRBV12-5 and TRBJ1-2; 8 bases agree with TRBD1. Germline V gene lookup returns CDR1 LGHNT and CDR2 FRNRAP. This CDR3 is 15 amino acids long. Germline trimming cut 5 bases from V and 3 bases from J; bases unmatched to any gene: 8. CDR3 sequence: CASGTGTGLDYGYTF. The CDR3 DNA is TGTGCTAGTGGTACGGGGACAGGACTAGACTATGGCTACACCTTC.

The chain has TRBV7-2 and TRBJ2-3, with D tentatively TRBD1 (7 bases). CDR1 and CDR2 (germline): SGHTA, FQGNSA. Trimming stripped 2 bases from V and 8 bases from J, with 17 bases between. The length of the CDR3 is 15 residues. The CDR3: CASSLLTSRQGTQYF. The CDR3 region has the DNA TGTGCCAGCAGCTTACTTACTAGCAGACAGGGTACGCAGTATTTT.

The CDR3 DNA follows: TGTGCCAGTGAGGCTCGGAAGGACAGGGGGAATGAGCAGTTCTTC. Translation: CASEARKDRGNEQFF. The rearrangement joins TRBV19 to TRBJ2-1, with 10 bases identical to TRBD1. The germline gives CDR1 LNHDA, CDR2 SQIVND (reference sequence). V lost 8 bases and J lost 7; bases outside the gene matches: 11. This CDR3 spans 15 amino acids.

V is TRBV27 and J is TRBJ1-5, with D possibly TRBD1 on 6 matching bases. CDR1 is MNHEY and CDR2 is SMNVEV in the germline V gene (reference sequence). This CDR3 has 15 residues. V lost 1 base to trimming and J lost 0 bases, with 7 bases between them. CDR3 DNA sequence: TGTGCCAGCAGTTTATTGGGGGCTAGCAATCAGCCCCAGCATTTT. The encoded protein is CASSLLGASNQPQHF.

The chain employs TRBV12-3 or TRBV12-4 and TRBJ1-5; D is undetermined. V was cut by 3 bases and J by 6 bases, with 6 bases left in between. The CDR3 is made up of 12 amino acids. This CDR3 reads CASSFDIQPQHF. The CDR3 coding sequence is TGTGCCAGCAGTTTCGACATTCAGCCCCAGCATTTT.

The CDR3 is CASSRLPQQSNEKLFF. CDR3 sequence (DNA): TGTGCCAGTAGTAGACTCCCCCAGCAGTCTAATGAAAAACTGTTTTTT. The chain employs TRBV19 and TRBJ1-4; D ambiguous. This CDR3 is 16 amino acids long. Trimming took off 4 bases at V and 3 bases at J, with 15 bases between the two ends. Germline CDR1 is LNHDA and CDR2 is SQIVND (reference sequence).

The CDR3 protein is CASGRGEYEQYF. CDR3 bases: TGTGCCTCCGGGAGAGGAGAATACGAGCAGTACTTC. This chain links TRBV19 with TRBJ2-7; D is possibly TRBD2 (6 bases). The CDR3 consists of 12 residues. Germline V CDR1 and CDR2: LNHDA, SQIVND (reference sequence). The germline V and J ends were trimmed by 11 bases and 4 bases, with 15 bases remaining between them.

This chain links TRBV6-5 with TRBJ2-7, with D possibly being TRBD2 (5 bases). Germline V gives CDR1 MNHEY, CDR2 SVGAGI. Trimming removed 2 bases from V and 3 bases from J, with 8 bases in between. The CDR3 sequence is 13 residues long. The CDR3 region is CASSYRRGYEQYF. The DNA for the CDR3 is TGTGCCAGCAGTTACAGACGGGGCTACGAGCAGTACTTC.